These 19 T cell receptor beta chains originate from one sample sequenced in a study of T cells in Graves' hyperthyroidism and ophthalmopathy. The investigators amplified TCR beta CDR3 regions from RNA transcripts. First-round RT-PCR with HTBI primers amplified the TCR CDR3 region. TCRdb fed the multiplex PCR reads into MiXCR, producing one record per CDR3 protein. The sample lists around 700,000 distinct CDR3 sequences, 18% occurring once. Sequencing used blood. The receptors derive from a woman aged 50 to 60 with Graves' hyperthyroidism that later progressed to Graves' ophthalmopathy.

There are a few counts of this clonotype. This chain uses TRBV7-8 with TRBJ1-2; no definite D call. Trimming removed 5 bases at V and 4 bases at J, with 11 bases between. Germline values: CDR1 SGHVS, CDR2 FQNEAQ. CDR3 size: 13 residues. The CDR3 DNA is TGTGCCAGCAGCGGTCTGGAAACCTATGGCTACACCTTC. It specifies CASSGLETYGYTF.

This clonotype was recorded many times. The chain has TRBV11-2 and TRBJ2-1, with D perhaps being TRBD1 or TRBD2 (5 bases each). Germline CDR1 SGHAT, CDR2 FQNNGV. The CDR3 sequence is 15 residues long. Trimming stripped 5 bases from V and 6 bases from J, with 17 bases between. CDR3 sequence (DNA): TGTGCCAGCAGCGTAGGGAGAGGGGTTGTCAATGAGCAGTTCTTC. Protein product: CASSVGRGVVNEQFF.

In this sample, this clonotype turned up a few times. The rearrangement uses TRBV19 and TRBJ1-1; D is possibly TRBD1 (6 bases). V gave up 7 bases and J gave up 1 base, with 19 bases separating them. CDR3 length: 16 residues. The germline V gene has CDR1 LNHDA and CDR2 SQIVND (reference sequence). The CDR3 is CASKGVAGKWNTEAFF. In nucleotides, the CDR3 is TGTGCCAGTAAGGGGGTGGCAGGGAAATGGAACACTGAAGCTTTCTTT.

This clonotype was detected many times. The chain combines TRBV7-2 with TRBJ1-2; no definite D call. The CDR3 length is 15 residues. In germline, CDR1 is SGHTA, CDR2 FQGNSA. Trimming pared 1 base from V and 4 bases from J, leaving 13 bases between. CDR3 residues: CASSLDTSQSYGYTF. For the CDR3, the DNA is TGTGCCAGCAGCTTAGACACGAGTCAGTCCTATGGCTACACCTTC. Together with reference TRBV7-2 and TRBJ1-2, the CDR3 gives the full variable domain: GAGVSQSPSNKVTEKGKDVELRCDPISGHTALYWYRQSLGQGLEFLIYFQGNSAPDKSGLPSDRFSAERTGGSVSTLTIQRTQQEDSAVYLCASSLDTSQSYGYTFGSGTRLTVV.

For this clonotype: A single base separates this from a much larger clone, so it may be a read error. The chain employs TRBV7-8 and TRBJ2-2, with TRBD2 matching over 7 bases. CDR1 SGHVS and CDR2 FQNEAQ come from the germline V gene. This CDR3 has 16 residues. V lost 5 bases, J lost 5 bases, and 11 bases stayed unmatched. The CDR3 DNA follows: TGTGCCAGCAGCACCGATGGGACGGGAGGAACCGGGGAGCTGTTTTTT. This sequence encodes CASSTDGTGGTGELFF.

This clonotype was found a few times. The chain recombines TRBV28 with TRBJ1-4; possible D gene TRBD1, 6 bases. Germline-derived CDR1 and CDR2 are MDHEN and SYDVKM. The CDR3 spans 14 residues. V was cut by 7 bases and J by 4 bases, with 13 bases left in between. This CDR3 reads CASTQGQSNEKLFF. The CDR3 bases are TGTGCCAGCACCCAGGGGCAGAGTAATGAAAAACTGTTTTTT.

The chain joins TRBV19 to TRBJ1-2; 9 nucleotides line up with TRBD1. The germline gives CDR1 LNHDA, CDR2 SQIVND (reference sequence). Unmatched junction bases numbered 8, after V lost 10 bases and J lost 5 bases. CDR3 length: 13 amino acids. CDR3 in amino acids: CATSTGGPYGYTF. DNA of the CDR3: TGTGCCACCTCGACAGGGGGGCCTTATGGCTACACCTTC.

The V call is TRBV4-2, the J call TRBJ2-2; D ambiguous. The V gene lost 0 bases and the J gene lost 0 bases, with 5 bases spanning the gap. Germline-derived CDR1 and CDR2 are LGHNA and YNFKEQ. This CDR3 region has 15 residues. The CDR3 protein is CASSQELANTGELFF. The CDR3 DNA sequence: TGTGCCAGCAGCCAAGAGTTGGCGAACACCGGGGAGCTGTTTTTT.

For this clonotype: The conserved phenylalanine or tryptophan normally closing the CDR3 is absent here, so this likely arose from a read error. The CDR3 sequence: CASRSTSGASYNEQFL. DNA for the CDR3: TGTGCCAGCAGGTCGACTAGCGGGGCCTCCTACAATGAGCAGTTCCTC. V and J are TRBV3-1 and TRBJ2-1; 11 bases align to TRBD2. Germline lookup yields CDR1 LGHDT and CDR2 YNNKEL (reference sequence). V shed 6 bases, J shed 0 bases, and the junction held 4 bases outside the gene matches. The CDR3 is 16 amino acids.

This clonotype has just a few counts. This chain joins TRBV9 and TRBJ2-7; D might be TRBD1 or TRBD2, each matching 5 bases. This CDR3 contains 16 residues. Per germline, CDR1 SGDLS and CDR2 YYNGEE. The V and J ends lost 4 bases and 0 bases respectively, with 17 bases between them. CDR3: CASSQTLRDGSYEQYF. The CDR3 DNA reads TGTGCCAGCAGCCAAACCCTCCGGGACGGCTCCTACGAGCAGTACTTC. The full variable domain, with the rest looked up from reference TRBV9 and TRBJ2-7, is DSGVTQTPKHLITATGQRVTLRCSPRSGDLSVYWYQQSLDQGLQFLIQYYNGEERAKGNILERFSAQQFPDLHSELNLSSLELGDSALYFCASSQTLRDGSYEQYFGPGTRLTVT.

This clonotype was detected a few times. The chain uses TRBV9 and TRBJ1-2; 7 positions match TRBD1. Looked up from germline, CDR1 is SGDLS and CDR2 is YYNGEE. V was clipped by 2 bases and J by 0 bases; unmatched bases: 16. This CDR3 region has 19 residues. The CDR3 is CASSVGDGGTVTSNYGYTF. CDR3 nucleotides: TGTGCCAGCAGCGTGGGGGACGGGGGGACAGTGACCTCTAACTATGGCTACACCTTC.

This clonotype was counted between two and nine times. The chain recombines TRBV4-1 with TRBJ2-2, with no clear D. V dropped 0 bases and J dropped 4 bases, with 9 bases sitting between them. The germline CDR1 and CDR2 sequences are MGHRA and YSYEKL. CDR3 length equals 15 residues. In DNA, the CDR3 is TGCGCCAGCAGCCAAGAATTCAGCCCCACCGGGGAGCTGTTTTTT. Its translation: CASSQEFSPTGELFF.

In this sample, this clonotype turned up many times. V is TRBV6-1 and J is TRBJ2-3; D unclear. V was trimmed by 6 bases and J by 6 bases, leaving 13 bases between them. The CDR3 is 13 residues long. CDR1 MNHNS and CDR2 SASEGT come from the germline V gene. The CDR3 sequence is CASRYSSGDTQYF. The CDR3 DNA sequence: TGTGCCAGCAGGTATTCCTCCGGGGATACGCAGTATTTT.

This sequence joins TRBV15 and TRBJ2-3, with 7 nucleotides matching TRBD1. The CDR3 sequence is 14 residues long. The germline gives CDR1 LNHNV, CDR2 YYDKDF (reference sequence). Trimming took 2 bases from V and 6 from J; bases not matched to a gene: 5. The CDR3 DNA reads TGTGCCACCAGCAGACCCGCCAGGGGGGATACGCAGTATTTT. Translation: CATSRPARGDTQYF.

The chain uses TRBV14 and TRBJ2-7; D gene unclear. Per the germline V gene, CDR1 is SGHDN and CDR2 is FVKESK. With 0 bases removed from V and 4 bases from J, the gap between germline ends came to 13 bases. This CDR3 region has 15 residues. CDR3 protein: CASSQDDTSLYEQYF. CDR3 DNA sequence: TGTGCCAGCAGCCAAGATGACACCTCGTTGTACGAGCAGTACTTC.

The chain employs TRBV11-2 and TRBJ1-6; 10 nucleotides match TRBD1. CDR3 size: 15 residues. Germline CDR1 and CDR2: SGHAT and FQNNGV. The J segment lost 7 bases and the V segment lost 6 bases, leaving 6 bases of the junction unmatched. Here the CDR3 reads CASRSPGQGNSPLHF. The CDR3 DNA reads as TGTGCCAGCAGGTCCCCGGGACAGGGGAATTCACCCCTCCACTTT.

Many counts were recorded for this clonotype. This chain uses TRBV5-1 with TRBJ1-1; D gene unclear. This CDR3 spans 13 amino acids. The V and J ends lost 6 bases and 0 bases respectively, with 9 bases between them. Per the germline V gene, CDR1 is SGHRS and CDR2 is YFSETQ. The CDR3 reads CASKLGMNTEAFF. In DNA, the CDR3 is TGCGCCAGCAAGTTAGGGATGAACACTGAAGCTTTCTTT. Variable domain in full (rest from reference TRBV5-1 and TRBJ1-1): KAGVTQTPRYLIKTRGQQVTLSCSPISGHRSVSWYQQTPGQGLQFLFEYFSETQRNKGNFPGRFSGRQFSNSRSEMNVSTLELGDSALYLCASKLGMNTEAFFGQGTRLTVV.

This clonotype was seen a handful of times. V and J are TRBV4-1 and TRBJ1-4; the match to TRBD1 covers 8 bases. Germline CDR1 and CDR2: MGHRA and YSYEKL. This CDR3 has 11 amino acids. V was pared by 5 bases and J by 12 bases, with 2 bases of the junction left unmatched. CDR3 loop: CASSTDRELFF. Written as DNA, the CDR3 is TGCGCCAGCAGCACGGACAGGGAACTGTTTTTT.

This CDR3 is CASSLVVPGRGAEAFF. In nucleotides, the CDR3 is TGTGCCAGCAGCTTAGTAGTTCCAGGGAGGGGGGCTGAAGCTTTCTTT. V is TRBV7-6 and J is TRBJ1-1; D may be TRBD1 (6 bases). Germline V CDR1 and CDR2: SGHVS, FNYEAQ. V was pared by 1 base and J by 6 bases, with 18 bases between. The CDR3 contains 16 residues.